One and the same sample provided the 19 T cell receptor beta chains below, sequenced in a study of blood T cell repertoires in COVID-19. The protocol was immunoSEQ multiplex PCR, while the TCRdb copy is restricted to in-frame clones and leaves out a portion. This sample has under 110,000 clones, with about 90% found just once. Sequencing was performed on peripheral blood. The source of these receptors is a woman between 25 and 40 years old with acute or convalescent COVID-19.

The CDR3 loop reads CASSLGGGNEQFF. The CDR3 bases are TGTGCCAGCAGCCTCGGGGGGGGCAATGAGCAGTTCTTC. The rearrangement links TRBV3-1 (or the pseudogene TRBV3-2) to TRBJ2-1, with 8 bases fitting TRBD2. V lost 4 bases, J lost 6 bases, and 2 bases stayed unmatched. The CDR3 is 13 amino acids. Germline V gene sequence: CDR1 LGHDT, CDR2 YNNKEL (reference sequence).

This chain connects TRBV6-5 to TRBJ1-4; perhaps TRBD1 as D (5 bases). V was pared by 2 bases and J by 5 bases, with 12 bases between. The CDR3 length is 15 residues. Germline lookup yields CDR1 MNHEY and CDR2 SVGAGI. The CDR3 DNA sequence: TGTGCCAGCAGTTACGCCACAGGAACAAATGAAAAACTGTTTTTT. This translates into CASSYATGTNEKLFF.

The chain combines TRBV5-1 with TRBJ2-1; maybe TRBD2 (6 bases). Between the trimmed V and J ends, which lost 4 bases and 7 bases, there was a span of 9 bases. CDR1 is SGHRS, CDR2 YFSETQ, per germline. This CDR3 comprises 12 residues. For the CDR3, the DNA is TGCGCCAGCAGCCTTGGGGGGAATGAGCAGTTCTTC. This gives the protein CASSLGGNEQFF.

The J gene is TRBJ1-1, the V gene TRBV27; D is unclear. This CDR3 comprises 13 residues. Trimming pared 2 bases from V and 2 bases from J, leaving 6 bases between. Germline V gene data show CDR1 as MNHEY and CDR2 as SMNVEV (reference sequence). The CDR3 loop is CASSLGRNTEAFF. The CDR3 nucleotides read TGTGCCAGCAGTTTAGGGAGAAACACTGAAGCTTTCTTT.

The rearrangement joins TRBV7-8 to TRBJ1-2; 7 positions match TRBD1. After removal of 7 bases from V and 0 bases from J, the junction contained 5 bases not matched to a gene. The CDR3 contains 14 residues. Germline V gene data show CDR1 as SGHVS and CDR2 as FQNEAQ. The CDR3 coding sequence is TGTGCCAGCACCCGGGACAGTCCTAACTATGGCTACACCTTC. It translates to CASTRDSPNYGYTF.

The gene calls are TRBV11-3 and TRBJ2-2, with 10 positions matching TRBD1. Per the germline V gene, CDR1 is SGHNT and CDR2 is YENEEA. V shed 3 bases and J 3 bases; nucleotides not matched to a gene: 10. The CDR3 totals 18 residues. This CDR3 reads CASSLGTGAPRDTGELFF. The DNA of the CDR3 is TGTGCCAGCAGCTTGGGGACAGGGGCGCCTAGGGACACCGGGGAGCTGTTTTTT.

V and J are TRBV6-2 or TRBV6-3 and TRBJ2-7, with D maybe TRBD1 (6 bases). The V gene lost 2 bases and the J gene lost 5 bases, with 16 bases spanning the gap. The CDR3 is 15 residues long. Germline assignment: CDR1 MNHEY and CDR2 SVGEGT. The CDR3 DNA reads TGTGCCAGCAGTTACCGGGTCCAGGGGTCCGACGAGCAGTACTTC. This codes for CASSYRVQGSDEQYF.

The chain combines TRBV5-6 with TRBJ1-1, with 8 bases fitting TRBD1. The CDR3 runs to 14 residues. Germline V lookup: CDR1 SGHDT, CDR2 YYEEEE. Trimming removed 3 bases from V and 6 bases from J; junction bases left unmatched: 7. CDR3: CASSYGQGDSEAFF. Written as DNA, the CDR3 is TGTGCCAGCAGCTACGGACAGGGCGATTCTGAAGCTTTCTTT. Supplemented by reference TRBV5-6 and TRBJ1-1, the full variable domain reads DAGVTQSPTHLIKTRGQQVTLRCSPKSGHDTVSWYQQALGQGPQFIFQYYEEEERQRGNFPDRFSGHQFPNYSSELNVNALLLGDSALYLCASSYGQGDSEAFFGQGTRLTVV.

The chain couples TRBV4-1 to TRBJ2-1; a possible D gene is TRBD1 (5 bases). The V end was cut by 2 bases, the J end by 4 bases, with 12 bases between. The CDR3 runs 15 residues. CDR1 and CDR2 (germline): MGHRA, YSYEKL. This chain's CDR3 is CASSQTTASYNEQFF. CDR3 nucleotides: TGCGCCAGCAGCCAAACGACAGCGAGTTACAATGAGCAGTTCTTC.

This chain links TRBV6-5 with TRBJ1-3; no clear D gene. Germline V lookup: CDR1 MNHEY, CDR2 SVGAGI. V shed 0 bases and J shed 4 bases, with 10 bases lying between them. This CDR3 region has 15 residues. The CDR3: CASSYSRGSGNTIYF. The CDR3 region has the DNA TGTGCCAGCAGTTACTCGAGAGGGTCCGGAAACACCATATATTTT.

The chain links TRBV20-1 to TRBJ2-1; TRBD2 agrees at 13 bases. V lost 3 bases and J lost 9; bases outside the gene matches: 5. The CDR3 contains 14 residues. From germline, CDR1 is DFQATT and CDR2 SNEGSKA (reference sequence). The chain's CDR3 is CSASRLAGGTEQFF. The CDR3 DNA is TGCAGTGCTAGTAGACTAGCGGGGGGCACTGAGCAGTTCTTC.

The rearrangement joins TRBV28 to TRBJ2-7, with D possibly matching TRBD1 (6 bases). This CDR3 comprises 14 residues. The V end was cut by 4 bases, the J end by 1 base, with 11 bases between. Looked up from germline, CDR1 is MDHEN and CDR2 is SYDVKM. This CDR3 reads CASSSPTGSYEQYF. The CDR3 region has the DNA TGTGCCAGCAGTTCCCCGACAGGTTCCTACGAGCAGTACTTC.

The chain carries TRBV18 and TRBJ1-5, with D maybe TRBD1 (6 bases). CDR1 is KGHSH, CDR2 LQKENI, per germline. The CDR3 runs 18 residues. V was pared by 6 bases and J by 5 bases, with 26 bases between. For the CDR3, the DNA is TGTGCCAGCTCTCCCTCACCGGGCGGCAGGGGAGTAGATCAGCCCCAGCATTTT. Its protein is CASSPSPGGRGVDQPQHF.

The CDR3 bases are TGCGCCAGCAGCATCGGATCCGGGACAGAGTACTCTGGAAACACCATATATTTT. It yields the protein CASSIGSGTEYSGNTIYF. V and J are TRBV5-1 and TRBJ1-3; TRBD1 agrees at 7 bases. Germline-derived CDR1 and CDR2 are SGHRS and YFSETQ. V lost 4 bases, J lost 0 bases, and 13 bases stayed unmatched. CDR3 length: 18 amino acids.

The J gene is TRBJ1-3, the V gene TRBV19, with 7 bases that match TRBD1. V lost 7 bases to trimming and J lost 4 bases; unmatched junction nucleotides: 7. This CDR3 contains 14 residues. Germline values: CDR1 LNHDA, CDR2 SQIVND (reference sequence). Written as DNA, the CDR3 is TGTGCCAGTAAGGAACAGGGGAGAGGAAACACCATATATTTT. This sequence encodes CASKEQGRGNTIYF.

The rearrangement uses TRBV10-2 and TRBJ2-2; 8 nucleotides match TRBD2. This CDR3 spans 16 amino acids. CDR1 WSHSY and CDR2 SAAADI come from the germline V gene. The V and J ends lost 4 bases and 0 bases, in that order; junction bases with no gene match: 4. Here the CDR3 reads CASSGLAPANTGELFF. The CDR3 DNA follows: TGCGCCAGCAGTGGACTAGCGCCAGCGAACACCGGGGAGCTGTTTTTT.

The chain employs TRBV7-8 and TRBJ2-7; tentative D call: TRBD2 (5 bases). Per the germline V gene, CDR1 is SGHVS and CDR2 is FQNEAQ. V lost 0 bases and J lost 0, with 12 bases in between. The CDR3 length is 16 residues. The CDR3 coding sequence is TGTGCCAGCAGCTTAGCAGGACTCCCGAGCTCCTACGAGCAGTACTTC. This codes for CASSLAGLPSSYEQYF.

This chain uses TRBV11-3 with TRBJ1-1; D gene uncertain. The V gene's germline CDR1 is SGHNT and CDR2 YENEEA. Trimming cost V 5 bases and J 4 bases, with 14 bases left between them. The CDR3 is made up of 14 amino acids. The CDR3 DNA sequence: TGTGCCAGCAGCCGAGGGCCCGGTGGCACTGAAGCTTTCTTT. Translating it yields CASSRGPGGTEAFF. The complete variable domain, with remaining parts taken from reference TRBV11-3 and TRBJ1-1, reads EAGVVQSPRYKIIEKKQPVAFWCNPISGHNTLYWYLQNLGQGPELLIRYENEEAVDDSQLPKDRFSAERLKGVDSTLKIQPAELGDSAVYLCASSRGPGGTEAFFGQGTRLTVV.

J is TRBJ2-3 and V is TRBV13, with D uncertain. Germline-derived CDR1 and CDR2 are PRHDT and FYEKMQ (reference sequence). V lost 6 bases, J lost 1 base, and 11 bases lay in between. The CDR3 contains 14 residues. CDR3 sequence: CASSRRGGTDTQYF. The CDR3 coding sequence is TGTGCCAGCAGTCGAAGAGGCGGCACAGATACGCAGTATTTT.